These 12 T cell receptor beta chains share one sample of origin, sequenced in a study of tumor and adjacent non-tumor tissue in lung cancer. This sample's RNA came from whole unsorted tissue. Three rounds of nested PCR, following a modified ARM-PCR protocol, produced the TCRbeta library. TCRdb processed the multiplex PCR reads anew with MiXCR; each CDR3 protein has one entry. The data show approximately 110,000 distinct CDR3 sequences, roughly 80% seen once. The sequencing input was lung tumor tissue. The receptor set was obtained from a woman aged 55-70 years with non-small cell lung cancer.

This clonotype was picked up many times. The gene calls are TRBV10-3 and TRBJ2-3, with TRBD2 as a possible D gene (6 bases). Germline CDR1 reads ENHRY; CDR2 reads SYGVKD. Trimming shortened V by 6 bases and J by 8 bases, and 12 bases separated the two germline ends. The CDR3 sequence is 12 residues long. For the CDR3, the DNA is TGTGCCATCAGGGACTACTCTTCTACGCAGTATTTT. Translating gives CAIRDYSSTQYF.

Concerning this clonotype itself: Relative to the germline gene, one junction end is altered; a read error may explain this. The J gene is TRBJ2-7, the V gene TRBV11-2, with D hard to call. Germline V gives CDR1 SGHAT, CDR2 FQNNGV. The CDR3 covers 15 residues. The CDR3 nucleotides read TGTGCTAGCAGCTTCCCCGTGGGGTCCTCCTACGAGCAGTACTTC. It encodes CASSFPVGSSYEQYF.

For this clonotype: At one end the junction does not follow the germline gene, possibly because of a read error. V usage is TRBV11-3 and J usage is TRBJ2-3, with D perhaps TRBD2 (5 bases). The CDR3 is 16 residues long. The germline gives CDR1 SGHNT, CDR2 YENEEA. The CDR3 loop is CAGSARQKEGTDTQYF. Here the CDR3 DNA reads TGTGCCGGCAGCGCCCGCCAGAAGGAGGGCACAGATACGCAGTATTTT.

The V call is TRBV11-3, the J call TRBJ2-5, with 12 nucleotides matching TRBD1. CDR1 is SGHNT, CDR2 YENEEA, per germline. The CDR3 length is 16 residues. The CDR3 bases are TGTGGCGGCATCTCCGACGGGACAGGGGGCTTAGAGACCCAGTACTTC. Amino acid sequence: CGGISDGTGGLETQYF.

This clonotype appeared a few times. Since a much larger clone is just one base distant, this may be a read error. The rearrangement links TRBV10-1 to TRBJ2-1, with TRBD2 matching 8 bases. The CDR3 loop spans 13 amino acids. Per the germline V gene, CDR1 is WNHNN and CDR2 is SYGVQD (reference sequence). The junction had 5 bases not matched to a gene; V was cut back by 7 bases and J by 6 bases. For the CDR3, the DNA is TGCGCCAGCAACATAGGACTAGCCAATGAGCAGTTCTTC. Protein: CASNIGLANEQFF.

In its sample, this clonotype was seen once. Germline is not matched at one junction end, which may reflect a read error. The rearrangement links TRBV7-3 to TRBJ2-5, with 8 bases fitting TRBD2. The CDR3 has 15 amino acids. Germline CDR1 reads SGHTA; CDR2 reads FQGTGA. CDR3 sequence (DNA): TGTGCCAGCAGCTTAGCGGGGGGCGAGGAAGAGGCCCAGTACTTC. Residues: CASSLAGGEEEAQYF. Full variable domain (missing parts from reference TRBV7-3 and TRBJ2-5): GAGVSQTPSNKVTEKGKYVELRCDPISGHTALYWYRQSLGQGPEFLIYFQGTGAADDSGLPNDRFFAVRPEGSVSTLKIQRTERGDSAVYLCASSLAGGEEEAQYFGPGTRLLVL.

Points on this clonotype: A much more abundant neighbour one base away suggests this may be a read error. The chain joins TRBV12-3 or TRBV12-4 to TRBJ2-1; the D gene is possibly TRBD2 (6 bases). This CDR3 has 15 amino acids. This CDR3 reads CASCGGAGHLDEQLF. Here the CDR3 DNA reads TGTGCCAGCTGTGGAGGGGCAGGGCACCTGGATGAGCAGCTCTTC.

This clonotype occurred many times. This rearrangement joins TRBV12-3 or TRBV12-4 to TRBJ1-2; 7 bases line up with TRBD1. This CDR3 is 13 amino acids long. V shed 6 bases and J 7 bases; nucleotides not matched to a gene: 8. In DNA, the CDR3 is TGTGCCAGCAGCCCACAGGGGAGGGTTGGCTACACCTTC. As protein: CASSPQGRVGYTF.

J is TRBJ2-3 and V is TRBV11-1; possibly TRBD2 for D (7 bases). Germline CDR1 SGHAT, CDR2 FQDESV (reference sequence). The CDR3 is 15 residues long. CDR3 loop: CTSSSTGGPPDTQYF. As DNA, the CDR3 is TGTACGAGCAGCTCGACGGGGGGCCCCCCAGATACGCAGTATTTT.

This clonotype was observed a few times. The V and J genes are TRBV13 and TRBJ2-1; D unclear. The CDR3 extends over 15 amino acids. The germline V gene has CDR1 PRHDT and CDR2 FYEKMQ (reference sequence). Trimming cost V 0 bases and J 2 bases, with 8 bases left between them. CDR3 loop: CASSLGVGTYNEQFF. CDR3 in DNA: TGTGCCAGCAGCTTAGGGGTGGGGACCTACAATGAGCAGTTCTTC.

As to this clonotype: This may be a read error: a much more frequent sequence differs by one nucleotide. This chain links TRBV28 with TRBJ1-2, with TRBD1 as a possible D gene (5 bases). The V gene's germline CDR1 is MDHEN and CDR2 SYDVKM. V was pared by 6 bases and J by 4 bases, with 12 bases between. This CDR3 has 13 residues. CDR3 bases: TGTGCCAGCAGCCAACACGACAGCTATGGCTACACCTTC. This codes for CASSQHDSYGYTF.

To note about this clonotype: At one boundary the junction diverges from the germline segment, which might be a read error. The V call is TRBV20-1, the J call TRBJ1-1, with no clear D. This CDR3 has 14 amino acids. CDR1 is DFQATT and CDR2 is SNEGSKA in the germline V gene (reference sequence). Here the CDR3 reads CSARMLGSSTEVFF. Here the CDR3 DNA reads TGCAGTGCTAGAATGTTGGGCTCGAGCACTGAAGTTTTCTTT.